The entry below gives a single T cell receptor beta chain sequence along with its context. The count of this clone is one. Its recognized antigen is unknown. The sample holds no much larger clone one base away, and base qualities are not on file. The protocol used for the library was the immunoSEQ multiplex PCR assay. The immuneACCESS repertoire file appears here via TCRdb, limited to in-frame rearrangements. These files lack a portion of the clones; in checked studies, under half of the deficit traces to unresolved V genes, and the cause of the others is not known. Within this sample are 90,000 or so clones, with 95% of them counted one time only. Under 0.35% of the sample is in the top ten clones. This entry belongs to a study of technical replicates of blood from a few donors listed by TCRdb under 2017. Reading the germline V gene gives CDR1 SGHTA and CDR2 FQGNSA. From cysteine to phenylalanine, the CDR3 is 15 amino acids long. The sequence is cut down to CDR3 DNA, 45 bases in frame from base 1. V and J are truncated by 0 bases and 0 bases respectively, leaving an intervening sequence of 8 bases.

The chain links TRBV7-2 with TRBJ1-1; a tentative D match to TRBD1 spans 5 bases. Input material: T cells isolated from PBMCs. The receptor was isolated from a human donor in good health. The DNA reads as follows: TGTGCCAGCAGCTTAGCGCAGGGTATGAACACTGAAGCTTTCTTT. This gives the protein CASSLAQGMNTEAFF.